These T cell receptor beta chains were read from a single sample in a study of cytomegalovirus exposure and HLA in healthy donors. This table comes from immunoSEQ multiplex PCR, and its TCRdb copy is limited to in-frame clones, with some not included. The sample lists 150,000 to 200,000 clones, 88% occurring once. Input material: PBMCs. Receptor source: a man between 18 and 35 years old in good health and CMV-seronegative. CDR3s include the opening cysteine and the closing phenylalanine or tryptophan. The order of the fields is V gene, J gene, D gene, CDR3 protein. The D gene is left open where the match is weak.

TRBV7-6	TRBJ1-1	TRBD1	CASSPERGRNTEAFF
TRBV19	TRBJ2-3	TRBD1	CANTRTGGSGDTQYF
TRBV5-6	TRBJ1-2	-	CASSFSRGGYTF
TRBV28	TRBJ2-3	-	CASSFGQSTDTQYF
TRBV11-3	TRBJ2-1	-	CASRPMGGSYNEQFF
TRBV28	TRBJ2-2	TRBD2	CASRTLAGRNTGELFF
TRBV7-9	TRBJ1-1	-	CASSNRVVGTEAFF
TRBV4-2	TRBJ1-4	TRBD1	CASSQDWDRAGRNEKLFF
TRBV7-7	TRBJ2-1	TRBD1	CASSQGAHDEQFF
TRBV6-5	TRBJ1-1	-	CASSYQGLVNTEAFF
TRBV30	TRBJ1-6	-	CAWSVPGSYNSPLHF
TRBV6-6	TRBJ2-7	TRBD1	CASSYSGQPYEQYF
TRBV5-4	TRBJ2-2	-	CASSLSPGELFF
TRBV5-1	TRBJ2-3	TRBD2	CASSGTSGSGADTQYF
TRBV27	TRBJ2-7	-	CASSFVRDKDYEQYF
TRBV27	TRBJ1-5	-	CASSFRRGQPQHF
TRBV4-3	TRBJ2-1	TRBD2	CASSLSGLAFNEQFF